This T cell receptor beta chain was documented in a study of blood T cell repertoires in COVID-19. In the study's own analysis: Reference gene primers were amplified, and this amplification served to estimate nucleated cell counts. Clones were sequenced by immunoSEQ multiplex PCR, and TCRdb holds only the in-frame ones, with some missing. Clone size and the V and J calls come from that table; the DNA yielded D and trimming. This table has 270,000 or so clones, about nine tenths appearing once. Germline assignment: CDR1 SGHTA and CDR2 FQGNSA. Germline trimming cut 3 bases from V and 0 bases from J; bases unmatched to any gene: 8. The CDR3 covers 19 residues.

V usage is TRBV7-2 and J usage is TRBJ2-6; TRBD1 matches at 10 bases. This receptor was obtained from a woman aged 40-49 years who had recovered from COVID-19. The source material was peripheral blood. CDR3 sequence (DNA): TGTGCCAGCAGCTTCTGGACAGGGGGGGCTGCCTCTGGGGCCAACGTCCTGACTTTC. The encoded protein is CASSFWTGGAASGANVLTF. The full variable domain, with the rest looked up from reference TRBV7-2 and TRBJ2-6, is GAGVSQSPSNKVTEKGKDVELRCDPISGHTALYWYRQSLGQGLEFLIYFQGNSAPDKSGLPSDRFSAERTGGSVSTLTIQRTQQEDSAVYLCASSFWTGGAASGANVLTFGAGSRLTVL.